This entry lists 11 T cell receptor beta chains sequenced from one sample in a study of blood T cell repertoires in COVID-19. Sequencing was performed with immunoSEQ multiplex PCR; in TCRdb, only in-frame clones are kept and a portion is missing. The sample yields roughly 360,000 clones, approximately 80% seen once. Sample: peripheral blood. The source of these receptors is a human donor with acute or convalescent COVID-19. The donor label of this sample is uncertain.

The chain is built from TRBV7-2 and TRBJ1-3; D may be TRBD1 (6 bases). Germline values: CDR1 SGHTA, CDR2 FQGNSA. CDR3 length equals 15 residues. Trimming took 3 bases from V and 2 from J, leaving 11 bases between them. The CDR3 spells CASSLHRDPGNTIYF. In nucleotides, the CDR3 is TGTGCCAGCAGCTTGCACAGGGATCCTGGAAACACCATATATTTT. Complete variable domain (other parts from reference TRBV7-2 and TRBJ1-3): GAGVSQSPSNKVTEKGKDVELRCDPISGHTALYWYRQSLGQGLEFLIYFQGNSAPDKSGLPSDRFSAERTGGSVSTLTIQRTQQEDSAVYLCASSLHRDPGNTIYFGEGSWLTVV.

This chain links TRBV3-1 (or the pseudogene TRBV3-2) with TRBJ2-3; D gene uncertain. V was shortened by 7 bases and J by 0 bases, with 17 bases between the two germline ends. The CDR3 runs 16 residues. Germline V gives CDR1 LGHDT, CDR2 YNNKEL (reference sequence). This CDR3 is CASTPTPNPSTDTQYF. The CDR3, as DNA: TGTGCCAGCACGCCGACTCCGAATCCTAGCACAGATACGCAGTATTTT.

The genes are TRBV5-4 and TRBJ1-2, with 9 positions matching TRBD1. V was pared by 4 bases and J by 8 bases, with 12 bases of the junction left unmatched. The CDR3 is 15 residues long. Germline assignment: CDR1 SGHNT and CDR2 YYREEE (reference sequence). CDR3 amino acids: CASSPGDRGILGYTF. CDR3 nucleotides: TGTGCCAGCAGCCCGGGAGACAGGGGGATTTTGGGCTACACCTTC.

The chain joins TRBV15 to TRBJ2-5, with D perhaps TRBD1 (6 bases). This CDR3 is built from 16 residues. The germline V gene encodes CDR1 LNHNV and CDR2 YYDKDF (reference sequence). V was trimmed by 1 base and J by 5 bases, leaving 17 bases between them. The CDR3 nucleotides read TGTGCCACCAGCAGAGGAGAGATGGGGCAGGGGGAGACCCAGTACTTC. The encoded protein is CATSRGEMGQGETQYF.

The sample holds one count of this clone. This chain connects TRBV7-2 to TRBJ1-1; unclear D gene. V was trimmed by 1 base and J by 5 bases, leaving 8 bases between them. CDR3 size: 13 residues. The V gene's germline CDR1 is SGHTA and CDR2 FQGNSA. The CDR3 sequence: CASSLERTTEAFF. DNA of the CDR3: TGTGCCAGCAGCTTAGAAAGAACAACTGAAGCTTTCTTT.

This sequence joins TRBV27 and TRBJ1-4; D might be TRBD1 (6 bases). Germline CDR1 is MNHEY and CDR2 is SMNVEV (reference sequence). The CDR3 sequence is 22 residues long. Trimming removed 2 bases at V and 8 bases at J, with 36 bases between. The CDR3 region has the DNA TGTGCCAGCAGTTTAAAGCGGGGGCTTTCGGAACGTGCCGTTGTTAAATCCGAAAAACTGTTTTTT. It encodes CASSLKRGLSERAVVKSEKLFF.

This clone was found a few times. DNA of the CDR3: TGTGCCAGCAGCCACATGGGGCAGCGAAACACTGAAGCTTTCTTT. This codes for CASSHMGQRNTEAFF. V usage is TRBV5-4 and J usage is TRBJ1-1, with D perhaps TRBD1 (5 bases). V lost 4 bases and J lost 2, with 15 bases in between. The CDR3 is made up of 15 amino acids. Per the germline V gene, CDR1 is SGHNT and CDR2 is YYREEE (reference sequence).

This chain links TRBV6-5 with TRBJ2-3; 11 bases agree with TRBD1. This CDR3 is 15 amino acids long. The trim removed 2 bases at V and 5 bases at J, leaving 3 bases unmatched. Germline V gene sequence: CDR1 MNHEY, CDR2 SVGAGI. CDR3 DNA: TGTGCCAGCAGTTACGGGACAGGGGGAAGAGATACGCAGTATTTT. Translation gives CASSYGTGGRDTQYF.

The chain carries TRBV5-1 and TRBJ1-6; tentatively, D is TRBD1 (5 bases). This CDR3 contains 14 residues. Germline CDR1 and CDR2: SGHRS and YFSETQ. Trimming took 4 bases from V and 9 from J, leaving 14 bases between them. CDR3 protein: CASSPRVESSPLHF. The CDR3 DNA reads TGCGCCAGCAGCCCCAGGGTGGAAAGTTCACCCCTCCACTTT. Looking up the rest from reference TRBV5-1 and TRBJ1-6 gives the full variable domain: KAGVTQTPRYLIKTRGQQVTLSCSPISGHRSVSWYQQTPGQGLQFLFEYFSETQRNKGNFPGRFSGRQFSNSRSEMNVSTLELGDSALYLCASSPRVESSPLHFGNGTRLTVT.

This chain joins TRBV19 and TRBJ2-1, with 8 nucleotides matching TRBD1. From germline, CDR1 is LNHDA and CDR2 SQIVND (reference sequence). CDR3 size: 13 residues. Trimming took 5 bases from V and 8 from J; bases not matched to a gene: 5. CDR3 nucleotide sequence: TGTGCCAGTAGTCCTACAGGGGGAGATGAGCAGTTCTTC. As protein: CASSPTGGDEQFF.

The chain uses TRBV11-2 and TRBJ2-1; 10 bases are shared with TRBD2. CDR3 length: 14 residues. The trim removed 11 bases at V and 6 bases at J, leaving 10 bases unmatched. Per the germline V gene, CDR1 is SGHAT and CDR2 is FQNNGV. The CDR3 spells CAGSRSGGINEQFF. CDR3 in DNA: TGTGCCGGAAGCCGTAGCGGGGGGATCAATGAGCAGTTCTTC.